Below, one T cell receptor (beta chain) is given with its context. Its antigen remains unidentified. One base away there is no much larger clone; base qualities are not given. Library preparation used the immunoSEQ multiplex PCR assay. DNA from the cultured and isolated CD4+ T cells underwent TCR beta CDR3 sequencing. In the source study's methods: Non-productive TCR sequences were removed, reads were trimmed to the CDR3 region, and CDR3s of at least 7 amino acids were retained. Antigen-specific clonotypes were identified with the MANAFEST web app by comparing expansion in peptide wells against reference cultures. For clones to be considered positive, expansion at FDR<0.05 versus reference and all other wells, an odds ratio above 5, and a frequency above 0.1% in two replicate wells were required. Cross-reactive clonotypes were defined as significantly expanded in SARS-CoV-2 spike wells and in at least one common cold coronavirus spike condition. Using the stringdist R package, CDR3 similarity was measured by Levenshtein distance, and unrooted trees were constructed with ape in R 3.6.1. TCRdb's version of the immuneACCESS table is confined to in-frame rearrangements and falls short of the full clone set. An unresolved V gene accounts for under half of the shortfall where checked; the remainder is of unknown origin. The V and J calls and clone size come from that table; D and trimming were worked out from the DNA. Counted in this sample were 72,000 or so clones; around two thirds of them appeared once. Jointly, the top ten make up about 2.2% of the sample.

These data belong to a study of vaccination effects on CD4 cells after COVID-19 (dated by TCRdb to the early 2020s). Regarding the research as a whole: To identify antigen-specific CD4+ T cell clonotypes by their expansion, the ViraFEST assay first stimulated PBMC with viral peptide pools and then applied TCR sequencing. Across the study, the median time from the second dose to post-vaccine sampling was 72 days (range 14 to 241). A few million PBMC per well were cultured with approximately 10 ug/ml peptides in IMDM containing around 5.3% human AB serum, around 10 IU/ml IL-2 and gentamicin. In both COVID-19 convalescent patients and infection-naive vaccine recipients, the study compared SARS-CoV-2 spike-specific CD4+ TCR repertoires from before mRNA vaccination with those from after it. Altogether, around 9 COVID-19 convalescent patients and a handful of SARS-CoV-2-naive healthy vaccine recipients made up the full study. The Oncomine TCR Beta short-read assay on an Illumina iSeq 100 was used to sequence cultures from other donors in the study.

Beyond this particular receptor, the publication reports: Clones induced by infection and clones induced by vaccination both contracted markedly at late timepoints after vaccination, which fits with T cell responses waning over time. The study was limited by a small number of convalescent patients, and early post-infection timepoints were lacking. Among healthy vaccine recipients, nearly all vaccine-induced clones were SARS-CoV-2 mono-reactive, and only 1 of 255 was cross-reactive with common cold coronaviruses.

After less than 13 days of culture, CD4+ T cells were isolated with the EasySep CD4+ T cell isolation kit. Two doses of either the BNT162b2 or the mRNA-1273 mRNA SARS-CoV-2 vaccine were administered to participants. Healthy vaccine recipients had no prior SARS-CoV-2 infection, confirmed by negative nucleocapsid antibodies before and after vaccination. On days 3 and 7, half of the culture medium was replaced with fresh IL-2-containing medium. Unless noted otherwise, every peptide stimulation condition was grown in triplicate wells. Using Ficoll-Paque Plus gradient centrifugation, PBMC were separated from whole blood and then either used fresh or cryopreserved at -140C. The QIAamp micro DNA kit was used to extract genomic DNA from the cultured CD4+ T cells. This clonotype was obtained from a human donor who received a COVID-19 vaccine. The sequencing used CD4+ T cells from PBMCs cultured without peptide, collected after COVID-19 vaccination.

The DNA sequence follows: TGTGCCACCAGTGTATCCGATTCCAAGCAGTTCTTC. Its translation reads: CATSVSDSKQFF. The V and J genes are TRBV24-1 and TRBJ2-1, with no confidently assigned D gene. Looking up the germline V gene yields CDR1 KGHDR and CDR2 SFDVKD. The junction carries 12 bases between V and J, which are trimmed by 5 bases and 11 bases respectively. Reading from cysteine to phenylalanine, the CDR3 counts 12 amino acids. Only the CDR3 DNA stays, 36 bases, in frame from base 1.